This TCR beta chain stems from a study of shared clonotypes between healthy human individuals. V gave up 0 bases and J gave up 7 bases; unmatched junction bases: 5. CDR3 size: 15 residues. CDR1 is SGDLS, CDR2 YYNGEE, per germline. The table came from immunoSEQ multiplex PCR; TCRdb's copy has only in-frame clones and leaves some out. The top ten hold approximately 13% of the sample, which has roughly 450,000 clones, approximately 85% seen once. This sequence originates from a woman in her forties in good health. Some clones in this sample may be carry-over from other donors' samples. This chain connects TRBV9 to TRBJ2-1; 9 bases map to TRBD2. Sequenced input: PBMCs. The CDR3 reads CASSVEREAYNEQFF. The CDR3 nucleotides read TGTGCCAGCAGCGTAGAGCGGGAGGCATATAATGAGCAGTTCTTC.